This T cell receptor (beta chain) was sequenced during a study of T cells in localized non-small cell lung cancer. Study-wide results and limits: The appearance of a median approximately 61 of the top 100 tumor clones was seen in adjacent lung. Sequence data derive from only one tumor region, so heterogeneity remains possible. Longer overall survival associated with higher blood T cell density; shorter survival with higher adjacent-lung clonality. The study found T cell clonality highest in uninvolved adjacent lung, above tumor.

Using immunoSEQ multiplex PCR, the repertoire was profiled, and TCRdb retains in-frame clones only, with some absent. The sample yields about 40,000 clones, roughly 90% seen once. In regard to this clone: Its antigen is undetermined.

V gave up 4 bases and J gave up 4 bases, with 16 bases separating them. The CDR3 totals 15 residues. CDR1 is SNHLY, CDR2 FYNNEI, per germline. The chain uses TRBV2 and TRBJ1-1, with a possible D match to TRBD1 (5 bases). Sequenced here: PBMCs, sampled before any cancer treatment. This receptor was obtained from a woman aged 40-69 years with stage II lung adenocarcinoma. The CDR3 bases are TGTGCCAGCAGTGTAGGTGCAGGGATGGGCACTGAAGCTTTCTTT. This encodes CASSVGAGMGTEAFF.